These T cell receptor beta chains were read from a single sample in a study of OX40 agonist ivuxolimab in advanced cancers. Assay: immunoSEQ multiplex PCR; the TCRdb copy retains only in-frame clones and omits some. Among roughly 74,000 clones listed, more than 70% were seen once. This sample comprised CD4+ or CD8+ T cells sorted from blood, obtained in a trial of the OX40 agonist ivuxolimab. The receptor source for this set is an adult with an advanced solid tumor such as melanoma, head and neck, liver or kidney cancer. Each CDR3 is given with its conserved first and last residue. The order of the fields is CDR3 DNA, CDR3 protein, D gene, V gene, J gene, clone size. A D gene is named only where the DNA matches it firmly. Clone size is stated in some rows and not others, as once, few, many or a class when expanded.

TGCGCCAGCAGTCAGGTCAGAGAGAACACCGGGGAGCTGTTTTTT	CASSQVRENTGELFF	-	TRBV23-1	TRBJ2-2	-
TGCAGCGTTGAAATGACTGCAACTAATGAAAAACTGTTTTTT	CSVEMTATNEKLFF	-	TRBV29-1	TRBJ1-4	-
TGTGCCAGCAGTTTAGAGGGAGGCACAGATACGCAGTATTTT	CASSLEGGTDTQYF	-	TRBV28	TRBJ2-3	-
TGTGCCAGCTCACCTGTTCTCACGGGAGACTATGGCTACACCTTC	CASSPVLTGDYGYTF	-	TRBV18	TRBJ1-2	-
TGCAGTGCTAAGGCAAACGAAAAACTGTTTTTT	CSAKANEKLFF	-	TRBV20-1	TRBJ1-4	-
TGTGCCAGTAGCACAACAGGAGGCACTGAAGCTTTCTTT	CASSTTGGTEAFF	-	TRBV19	TRBJ1-1	-
TGTGCCAGTAATTGGGGGGCCGGGGAGCTGTTTTTT	CASNWGAGELFF	-	TRBV19	TRBJ2-2	-
TGTGCCAGCAGCCGGTTCGGGGGCGAAGAGCCCCAGCATTTT	CASSRFGGEEPQHF	-	TRBV5-5	TRBJ1-5	-
TGTGCCAGCACTTGGACAGAGAACACTGAAGCTTTCTTT	CASTWTENTEAFF	-	TRBV2	TRBJ1-1	once
TGTGCCAGCAGTTGGGGGGGGGCCGGCGGCAGCTACGAGCAGTACTTC	CASSWGGAGGSYEQYF	-	TRBV28	TRBJ2-7	once
TGTGCCAGCAGTAACCAACAGGGGCCGGTCTATGGCTACACCTTC	CASSNQQGPVYGYTF	TRBD1	TRBV2	TRBJ1-2	-
TGTGCCAGCAGCTTAGGGGGGGCCCCGGAGACCCAGTACTTC	CASSLGGAPETQYF	-	TRBV7-2	TRBJ2-5	-
TGCAGTGCACCGTACAGGGGTGAAGCTTTCTTT	CSAPYRGEAFF	TRBD1	TRBV20-1	TRBJ1-1	-
TGTGCCAGCAGCGTAGAGCCACGCGCTAATCGGCACCCGGATACGCAGTATTTT	CASSVEPRANRHPDTQYF	-	TRBV9	TRBJ2-3	-
TGTGCCACCAGCAGAGATGCGGGGGCGCGGGGCTACACCTTC	CATSRDAGARGYTF	-	TRBV15	TRBJ1-2	-
TGTGCCAGCAGTCCTACGCAGGGCTCGAACACCGGGGAGCTGTTTTTT	CASSPTQGSNTGELFF	-	TRBV6-4	TRBJ2-2	-
TGTGCCAGCAGTTTCAAGGGGGGATACACCGGGGAGCTGTTTTTT	CASSFKGGYTGELFF	-	TRBV6-5	TRBJ2-2	-
TGTGCCAGCAGTTTCTCTAGGACAGGGGTCCCCATGAACACTGAAGCTTTCTTT	CASSFSRTGVPMNTEAFF	TRBD1	TRBV27	TRBJ1-1	-
TGTGCCAGCAGCCCAACTACCTCCTACGAGCAGTACTTC	CASSPTTSYEQYF	-	TRBV11-1	TRBJ2-7	once
TGTGCCAGTAGCGGACGGGGAGAACCCTATGGCTACACCTTC	CASSGRGEPYGYTF	-	TRBV19	TRBJ1-2	once
TGTGCCAGCAGTTTGTCGGGAGGCCTCAGTGAGCAGTTCTTC	CASSLSGGLSEQFF	TRBD2	TRBV27	TRBJ2-1	-
TGTGCCAGCAGCTTACAGAGCAACACTGAAGCTTTCTTT	CASSLQSNTEAFF	-	TRBV7-2	TRBJ1-1	-
TGTGCCAGCTCATCACGGTTCGGACGATTGAGCGAGCAGTACTTC	CASSSRFGRLSEQYF	-	TRBV18	TRBJ2-7	-
TGTGCCAGCAGCCAGTGGGGGACAGGAGTTAACACTGAAGCTTTCTTT	CASSQWGTGVNTEAFF	TRBD1	TRBV6-4	TRBJ1-1	-
TGTGCTAGTGGTCGGGACGGCAGCTCCTACGAGCAGTACTTC	CASGRDGSSYEQYF	-	TRBV12-5	TRBJ2-7	-
TGTGCCAGCAGACCTAGTATGGGTAGCGGTAATGAGCAGTTCTTC	CASRPSMGSGNEQFF	-	TRBV6-5	TRBJ2-1	-
TGTGCCAGCAGTTCCGGGAACAATGAGCAGTTCTTC	CASSSGNNEQFF	-	TRBV2	TRBJ2-1	-
TGTGCCTGGAGTAGCGACAGGGTGGTTACTGAAGCTTTCTTT	CAWSSDRVVTEAFF	TRBD1	TRBV30	TRBJ1-1	-
TGCGCCAGCAGCCAAGGGGTGGGAAGGAACACAGATACGCAGTATTTT	CASSQGVGRNTDTQYF	-	TRBV4-1	TRBJ2-3	-